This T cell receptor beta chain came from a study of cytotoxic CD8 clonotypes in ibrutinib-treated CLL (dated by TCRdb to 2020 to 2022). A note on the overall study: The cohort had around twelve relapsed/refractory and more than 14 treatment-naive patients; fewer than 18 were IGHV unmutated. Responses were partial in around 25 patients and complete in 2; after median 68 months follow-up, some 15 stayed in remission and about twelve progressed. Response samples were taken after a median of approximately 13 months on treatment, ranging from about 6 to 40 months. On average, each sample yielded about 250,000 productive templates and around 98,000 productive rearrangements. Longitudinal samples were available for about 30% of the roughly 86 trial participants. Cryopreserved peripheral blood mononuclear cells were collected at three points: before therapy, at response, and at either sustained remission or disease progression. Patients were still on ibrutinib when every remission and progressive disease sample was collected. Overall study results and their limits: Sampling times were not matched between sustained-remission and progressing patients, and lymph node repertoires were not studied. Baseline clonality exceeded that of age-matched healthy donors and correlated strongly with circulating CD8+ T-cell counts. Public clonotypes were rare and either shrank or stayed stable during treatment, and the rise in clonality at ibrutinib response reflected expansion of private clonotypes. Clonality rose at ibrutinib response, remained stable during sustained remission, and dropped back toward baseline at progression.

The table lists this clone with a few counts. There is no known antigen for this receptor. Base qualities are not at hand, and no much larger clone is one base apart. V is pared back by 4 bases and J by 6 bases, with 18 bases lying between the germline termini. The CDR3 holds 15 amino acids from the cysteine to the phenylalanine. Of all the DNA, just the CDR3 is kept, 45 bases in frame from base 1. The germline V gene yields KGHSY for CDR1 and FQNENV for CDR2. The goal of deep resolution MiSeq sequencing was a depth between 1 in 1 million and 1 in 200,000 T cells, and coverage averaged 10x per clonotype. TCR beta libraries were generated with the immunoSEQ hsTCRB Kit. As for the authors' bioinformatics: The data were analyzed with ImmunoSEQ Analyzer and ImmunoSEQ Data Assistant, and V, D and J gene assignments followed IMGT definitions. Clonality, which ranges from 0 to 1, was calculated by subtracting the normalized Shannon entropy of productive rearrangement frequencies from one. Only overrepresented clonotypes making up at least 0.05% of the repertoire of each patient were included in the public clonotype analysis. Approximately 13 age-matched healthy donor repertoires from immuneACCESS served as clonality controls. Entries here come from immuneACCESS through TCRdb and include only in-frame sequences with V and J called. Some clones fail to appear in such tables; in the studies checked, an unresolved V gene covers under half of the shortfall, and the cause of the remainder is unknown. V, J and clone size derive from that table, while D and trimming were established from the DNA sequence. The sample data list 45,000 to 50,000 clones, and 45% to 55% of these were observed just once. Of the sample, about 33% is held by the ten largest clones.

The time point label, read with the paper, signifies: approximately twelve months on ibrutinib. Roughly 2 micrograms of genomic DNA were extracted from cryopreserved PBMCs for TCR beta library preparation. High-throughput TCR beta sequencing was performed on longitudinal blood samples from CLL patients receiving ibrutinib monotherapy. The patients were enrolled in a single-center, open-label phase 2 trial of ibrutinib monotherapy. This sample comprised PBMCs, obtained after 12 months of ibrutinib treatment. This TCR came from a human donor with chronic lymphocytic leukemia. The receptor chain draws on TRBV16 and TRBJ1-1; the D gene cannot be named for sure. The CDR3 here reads CASSRPPGWTSEAFF. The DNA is TGTGCCAGCAGCCGACCGCCGGGATGGACTTCTGAAGCTTTCTTT. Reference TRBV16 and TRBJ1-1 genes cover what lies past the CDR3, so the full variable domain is GEEVAQTPKHLVRGEGQKAKLYCAPIKGHSYVFWYQQVLKNEFKFLISFQNENVFDETGMPKERFSAKCLPNSPCSLEIQATKLEDSAVYFCASSRPPGWTSEAFFGQGTRLTVV.